The clone carrying this T cell receptor beta chain was recorded a few times. Its antigen is still unknown. TCRdb's table, derived via immunoSEQ multiplex PCR, lists solely in-frame clones and lacks some. There are more than 200,000 clones in the sample; more than 75% occur only once, and about an eighth lies in the top ten. The source of the sample is a study of cytotoxic CD8 clonotypes in ibrutinib-treated CLL. Study-level points and caveats: Lymph node repertoires were not studied, and sampling times were unmatched.

The V and J ends lost 0 bases and 8 bases respectively, with 19 bases between them. The CDR3 contains 16 residues. The sequence was obtained from a human donor with chronic lymphocytic leukemia. This specimen consisted of PBMCs, obtained after 12 months of ibrutinib treatment. The chain links TRBV23-1 to TRBJ1-2; D not certain. TRBV23-1 is classed as an ORF, of uncertain function. CDR3 loop: CASSQSVSKSRRGYTF. The CDR3 nucleotides read TGCGCCAGCAGTCAATCCGTCTCGAAGTCGCGTCGAGGCTACACCTTC.